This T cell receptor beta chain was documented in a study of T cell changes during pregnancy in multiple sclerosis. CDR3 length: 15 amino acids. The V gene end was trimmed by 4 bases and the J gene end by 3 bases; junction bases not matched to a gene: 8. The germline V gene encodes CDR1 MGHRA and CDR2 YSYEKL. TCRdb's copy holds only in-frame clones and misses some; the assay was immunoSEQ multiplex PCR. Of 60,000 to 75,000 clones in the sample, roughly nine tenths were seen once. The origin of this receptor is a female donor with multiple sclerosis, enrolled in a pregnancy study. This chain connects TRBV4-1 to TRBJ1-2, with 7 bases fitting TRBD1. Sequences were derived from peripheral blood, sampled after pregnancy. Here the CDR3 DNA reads TGCGCCAGCAGCCCCCGACAGGGTGACGACTATGGCTACACCTTC. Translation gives CASSPRQGDDYGYTF.